This T cell receptor (beta chain) was profiled in a study of blood T cells in healthy people across ages. Study as a whole: About one barcoded beta molecule per two T cells was captured by template switching. Study-level findings and limits: Calculation of diversity from one million T cells yielded estimates considered to be underestimates. Across samples, TCR beta diversity tracked strongly with naive T cell percentage. Across the age range, TCR beta diversity per million T cells fell in a roughly linear way.

Primed by a sample-barcoded 5' primer and a J-beta primer mix, a second PCR proceeded for about 7 to 12 cycles. From the 5' RACE reads, TCRdb called clonotypes with MiXCR, one entry per CDR3 protein. Of 980,000 or so distinct CDR3 sequences in the sample, roughly 43% were seen once. Worth noting for this clonotype: Antigen: not known. A much larger clonotype is one base distant, so this may be a read error.

This CDR3 region has 14 residues. Germline lookup yields CDR1 MDHEN and CDR2 SYDVKM. The specimen was blood. The sequence was obtained from a man aged 25 to 45 in good health. The chain joins TRBV28 to TRBJ1-2; TRBD1 is a possible D gene (5 bases). The CDR3 reads CASRGHSGGYGCTF. In DNA, the CDR3 is TGTGCCAGCAGAGGACACTCGGGCGGCTATGGCTGCACCTTC.